The 27 T cell receptor beta chains listed next were all sequenced from one sample in a study of blood T cell repertoires in COVID-19. The repertoire was sequenced with immunoSEQ multiplex PCR; TCRdb's copy has only in-frame clones and lacks some. The table records 270,000 or so clones, around 82% of them present only once. Source material: peripheral blood. The receptors derive from a woman aged 18-29 years with acute or convalescent COVID-19.

The CDR3 is CASSVGQQPQHF. The DNA of the CDR3 is TGTGCCAGCAGTGTGGGCCAGCAGCCCCAGCATTTT. The chain couples TRBV12-3 or TRBV12-4 to TRBJ1-5, with D unresolved. The CDR3 consists of 12 residues. V shed 5 bases and J shed 7 bases, with 9 bases lying between them.

CDR3 residues: CASSLDRELQETQYF. Written as DNA, the CDR3 is TGTGCCAGCAGCTTAGACCGGGAGCTTCAAGAGACCCAGTACTTC. This sequence joins TRBV13 and TRBJ2-5; weak D call: TRBD2 (6 bases). Germline V CDR1 and CDR2: PRHDT, FYEKMQ (reference sequence). With 1 base removed from V and 2 bases from J, the gap between germline ends came to 11 bases. CDR3 length equals 15 residues.

The chain uses TRBV28 and TRBJ2-7, with 8 bases that match TRBD1. The CDR3 consists of 14 residues. Germline CDR1 reads MDHEN; CDR2 reads SYDVKM. V dropped 5 bases and J dropped 4; count of bases not matched to a gene: 7. The CDR3 coding sequence is TGTGCCAGCAGTCCAGGGACAGGCGGATACGAGCAGTACTTC. The encoded protein is CASSPGTGGYEQYF.

This chain connects TRBV9 to TRBJ2-1; D is undetermined. This CDR3 is built from 13 residues. Germline lookup yields CDR1 SGDLS and CDR2 YYNGEE. With 4 bases removed from V and 6 bases from J, the gap between germline ends came to 11 bases. The CDR3 bases are TGTGCCAGCAGCCCCTCCGGTATCAATGAGCAGTTCTTC. Its protein product is CASSPSGINEQFF. Supplemented by reference TRBV9 and TRBJ2-1, the full variable domain reads DSGVTQTPKHLITATGQRVTLRCSPRSGDLSVYWYQQSLDQGLQFLIQYYNGEERAKGNILERFSAQQFPDLHSELNLSSLELGDSALYFCASSPSGINEQFFGPGTRLTVL.

The chain has TRBV7-9 and TRBJ1-1, with D uncertain. The CDR3 spans 14 residues. The V gene's germline CDR1 is SEHNR and CDR2 FQNEAQ (reference sequence). V gave up 3 bases and J gave up 2 bases, with 10 bases separating them. In DNA, the CDR3 is TGTGCCAGCAGCTTGGGAGGGTTAAACACTGAAGCTTTCTTT. Translation: CASSLGGLNTEAFF.

This clone showed up just a few times. V is TRBV2 and J is TRBJ2-1; D not resolved. This CDR3 spans 14 amino acids. Germline lookup yields CDR1 SNHLY and CDR2 FYNNEI. V shed 5 bases and J shed 0 bases, with 8 bases lying between them. CDR3 bases: TGTGCCAGCAGTTTACAAAGCTCCTACAATGAGCAGTTCTTC. It codes for CASSLQSSYNEQFF.

The J gene is TRBJ2-7, the V gene TRBV5-5, with 9 bases lining up with TRBD2. There are 17 residues in the CDR3. Germline CDR1 reads SGHKS; CDR2 reads YYEKEE (reference sequence). Trimming at V came to 0 bases and at J to 0 bases, leaving 7 bases not matched to a gene. In DNA, the CDR3 is TGTGCCAGCAGCTTGGCCCCGACTAGCGGAGTCTCCTACGAGCAGTACTTC. Its protein is CASSLAPTSGVSYEQYF.

The chain employs TRBV5-4 and TRBJ2-7; TRBD2 matches at 9 bases. From germline, CDR1 is SGHNT and CDR2 YYREEE (reference sequence). The CDR3 extends over 15 amino acids. With V trimmed by 0 bases and J by 1 base, 2 bases remained unmatched. In DNA form, the CDR3 reads TGTGCCAGCAGCTTGGGTCTAGCGGGGTCCTACGAGCAGTACTTC. Translating it yields CASSLGLAGSYEQYF.

This chain joins TRBV13 and TRBJ2-7; a possible D gene is TRBD2 (6 bases). The CDR3 is made up of 13 amino acids. Germline CDR1 and CDR2: PRHDT and FYEKMQ (reference sequence). V was pared by 2 bases and J by 4 bases, with 9 bases between. The CDR3 region is CASSLFSGYEQYF. DNA of the CDR3: TGTGCCAGCAGCTTATTTAGCGGATACGAGCAGTACTTC.

The genes are TRBV7-9 and TRBJ2-5; the match to TRBD2 covers 9 bases. CDR1 is SEHNR, CDR2 FQNEAQ, per germline (reference sequence). The V segment lost 0 bases and the J segment 4 bases; nucleotides outside the gene matches: 3. The CDR3 has 15 amino acids. CDR3 DNA sequence: TGTGCCAGCAGCTTAGCAGCAGCGGGGGGAGAGACCCAGTACTTC. Protein: CASSLAAAGGETQYF.

The chain is built from TRBV12-5 and TRBJ1-1, with TRBD1 matching 7 bases. The length of the CDR3 is 18 residues. V shed 3 bases and J 5 bases; nucleotides not matched to a gene: 18. Per germline, CDR1 LGHNT and CDR2 FRNRAP. CDR3 coding DNA: TGTGCTAGTGGTTTTCGGACAGGTCGGGAGCGGGAGTATACTGAAGCTTTCTTT. This translates into CASGFRTGREREYTEAFF.

The table lists this clone with many counts. This chain joins TRBV6-2 or TRBV6-3 and TRBJ2-1; D remains unclear. The CDR3 is 12 residues long. V gave up 5 bases and J gave up 10 bases, with 12 bases separating them. From germline, CDR1 is MNHEY and CDR2 SVGEGT. This CDR3 is CASSQTGGEQFF. The CDR3 DNA reads as TGTGCCAGCAGTCAAACGGGTGGAGAGCAGTTCTTC.

This clone appeared a few times. For the CDR3, the DNA is TGTGCCAGCAGAAAGGGGCTAGCGGGAGGGCTCGAGCAGTACTTC. Translated, it gives CASRKGLAGGLEQYF. The rearrangement links TRBV6-5 to TRBJ2-7; 12 bases are a match to TRBD2. CDR3 size: 15 residues. CDR1 and CDR2 (germline): MNHEY, SVGAGI. Trimming removed 6 bases from V and 6 bases from J; junction bases left unmatched: 9.

The chain combines TRBV7-2 with TRBJ2-7, with D perhaps TRBD2 (6 bases). The CDR3 is 14 residues long. The V end lost 0 bases, the J end lost 4 bases, and 10 bases lay between the germline ends. CDR1 is SGHTA, CDR2 FQGNSA, per germline. The CDR3 coding sequence is TGTGCCAGCAGCTTAGCGGGGACTGGATACGAGCAGTACTTC. Protein product: CASSLAGTGYEQYF.

The chain employs TRBV11-2 and TRBJ2-7; TRBD2 aligns across 9 bases. J gave up 0 bases and V 1 base, and 1 base lay outside the gene matches. CDR3 length equals 15 residues. Germline V gene sequence: CDR1 SGHAT, CDR2 FQNNGV. The CDR3 here is CASSLGLADSYEQYF. In DNA, the CDR3 is TGTGCCAGCAGCTTAGGACTAGCGGACTCCTACGAGCAGTACTTC.

This clone was detected only once. V usage is TRBV11-3 and J usage is TRBJ2-7; TRBD1 aligns across 9 bases. The germline V gene has CDR1 SGHNT and CDR2 YENEEA. V lost 5 bases and J lost 4; bases outside the gene matches: 3. The CDR3 length is 13 residues. Here the CDR3 reads CASSVGTGYEQYF. CDR3 DNA: TGTGCCAGCAGCGTCGGGACAGGGTACGAGCAGTACTTC. The entire variable domain, with the rest obtained from reference TRBV11-3 and TRBJ2-7, is as follows: EAGVVQSPRYKIIEKKQPVAFWCNPISGHNTLYWYLQNLGQGPELLIRYENEEAVDDSQLPKDRFSAERLKGVDSTLKIQPAELGDSAVYLCASSVGTGYEQYFGPGTRLTVT.

The chain is built from TRBV7-9 and TRBJ2-1; 8 positions agree with TRBD2. The length of the CDR3 is 16 residues. CDR1 and CDR2 (germline): SEHNR, FQNEAQ (reference sequence). J lost 9 bases, V lost 1 base, and 11 bases had no gene match. CDR3 in amino acids: CASSLVWAGGLSEQFF. The CDR3 DNA reads TGTGCCAGCAGCTTAGTGTGGGCGGGAGGTCTCAGTGAGCAGTTCTTC.

The chain joins TRBV6-2 or TRBV6-3 to TRBJ2-3, with 14 bases fitting TRBD2. The ends lost 2 bases at V and 6 bases at J; junction bases unmatched: 7. Germline V gene lookup returns CDR1 MNHEY and CDR2 SVGEGT. The CDR3 runs 17 residues. The CDR3 spells CASSYRGLAGVGDTQYF. CDR3 in DNA: TGTGCCAGCAGTTACCGGGGACTAGCGGGAGTTGGTGATACGCAGTATTTT.

This clone was seen only a few times. This chain uses TRBV30 with TRBJ1-6; 9 positions agree with TRBD1. The germline gives CDR1 GTSNPN, CDR2 SVGIG (reference sequence). The CDR3 covers 13 residues. Trimming removed 5 bases from V and 6 bases from J; junction bases left unmatched: 2. CDR3 nucleotides: TGTGCCTGGGTGGGACAGGGTAATTCACCCCTCCACTTT. Protein sequence: CAWVGQGNSPLHF.

The chain has TRBV18 and TRBJ2-1, with 10 bases aligning to TRBD1. After removal of 0 bases from V and 1 base from J, the junction contained 12 bases not matched to a gene. CDR3 length: 20 residues. Looked up from germline, CDR1 is KGHSH and CDR2 is LQKENI. The CDR3: CASSPPYDRGPGESYNEQFF. CDR3 DNA sequence: TGTGCCAGCTCACCACCGTATGACAGGGGGCCGGGGGAATCCTACAATGAGCAGTTCTTC.

In this sample, this clone turned up a few times. The rearrangement uses TRBV19 and TRBJ2-7; 13 bases match TRBD2. J lost 7 bases, V lost 3 bases, and 9 bases had no gene match. CDR3 length: 16 residues. Per the germline V gene, CDR1 is LNHDA and CDR2 is SQIVND (reference sequence). The CDR3 DNA follows: TGTGCCAGTAGTATTCTGGGACTAGCGGGACGGAGAGAGCAGTACTTC. As protein: CASSILGLAGRREQYF. The whole variable domain, remainder taken from reference TRBV19 and TRBJ2-7, is DGGITQSPKYLFRKEGQNVTLSCEQNLNHDAMYWYRQDPGQGLRLIYYSQIVNDFQKGDIAEGYSVSREKKESFPLTVTSAQKNPTAFYLCASSILGLAGRREQYFGPGTRLTVT.

The CDR3 DNA reads TGTGCCTGGAGTGAGGCTAGCGGGAGTTTTGGGCAGTACTTC. Its translation: CAWSEASGSFGQYF. V and J are TRBV30 and TRBJ2-7; 10 positions match TRBD2. J gave up 9 bases and V 1 base, and 9 bases lay outside the gene matches. This CDR3 has 14 residues. Germline values: CDR1 GTSNPN, CDR2 SVGIG (reference sequence).

CDR3 sequence (DNA): TGTGCCAGCAGTTACTCGGTCCGGGGTGAGCAGTTCTTC. As protein: CASSYSVRGEQFF. The chain combines TRBV6-5 with TRBJ2-1; perhaps TRBD2 as D (5 bases). Trimming stripped 0 bases from V and 9 bases from J, with 9 bases between. Per the germline V gene, CDR1 is MNHEY and CDR2 is SVGAGI. The CDR3 length is 13 residues.

This clone was detected once. V is TRBV13 and J is TRBJ1-2; TRBD1 agrees at 8 bases. V shed 4 bases, J shed 0 bases, and the junction held 4 bases outside the gene matches. The CDR3 runs to 15 residues. Germline V gene lookup returns CDR1 PRHDT and CDR2 FYEKMQ (reference sequence). The CDR3 sequence: CASSYGQGANYGYTF. The CDR3, as DNA: TGTGCCAGCAGCTACGGACAGGGAGCTAACTATGGCTACACCTTC.

This clone was seen more than once but under ten times. The V call is TRBV7-2, the J call TRBJ2-1, with a tentative D call TRBD2 (6 bases). The CDR3 is 15 residues long. Trimming left V 5 bases short and J 6 bases short, with 17 bases between. Germline V lookup: CDR1 SGHTA, CDR2 FQGNSA. DNA for the CDR3: TGTGCCAGCAGCCGGGAGACGGCTCGACTCAATGAGCAGTTCTTC. Translating gives CASSRETARLNEQFF. The full variable domain, its missing parts supplied by reference TRBV7-2 and TRBJ2-1, is GAGVSQSPSNKVTEKGKDVELRCDPISGHTALYWYRQSLGQGLEFLIYFQGNSAPDKSGLPSDRFSAERTGGSVSTLTIQRTQQEDSAVYLCASSRETARLNEQFFGPGTRLTVL.

The rearrangement uses TRBV6-2 or TRBV6-3 and TRBJ1-2, with TRBD1 as a possible D gene (5 bases). V lost 0 bases, J lost 8 bases, and 19 bases lay in between. This CDR3 spans 16 amino acids. Germline V gene sequence: CDR1 MNHEY, CDR2 SVGEGT. CDR3 coding DNA: TGTGCCAGCAGTTACTCCAGGACGGGGGGATTAGTAGGCTACACCTTC. This translates into CASSYSRTGGLVGYTF.

The chain employs TRBV2 and TRBJ2-1; no definite D call. Per the germline V gene, CDR1 is SNHLY and CDR2 is FYNNEI. Trimming shortened V by 3 bases and J by 0 bases, and 9 bases separated the two germline ends. The CDR3 runs 15 residues. The CDR3 sequence: CASSDEAASYNEQFF. In DNA form, the CDR3 reads TGTGCCAGCAGTGATGAGGCGGCCTCCTACAATGAGCAGTTCTTC.